This record covers a single T cell receptor beta chain. The CDR3 sequence is 14 residues long. V dropped 1 base and J dropped 7 bases, with 13 bases sitting between them. Germline assignment: CDR1 SGHTA and CDR2 FQGNSA. This record comes from a study of T cell clonotyping in hematopoietic cell transplantation. Libraries were prepared by immunoSEQ multiplex PCR; TCRdb keeps only in-frame clonotypes and omits some of them. This table has 65,000 to 80,000 clones, 90% to 96% appearing once. As for time point: recipient sample about 28 days before transplant, after cytoreduction. This chain joins TRBV7-2 and TRBJ1-1, with a possible D match to TRBD1 (5 bases). The source is a woman between 45 and 60 years old with acute myeloid leukemia. Some clones in this sample may be carry-over from other donors' samples. The specimen was peripheral blood mononuclear cells, collected before stem cell transplant. Here the CDR3 reads CASSLEGTLREAFF. CDR3 in DNA: TGTGCCAGCAGCTTAGAAGGGACCCTACGTGAAGCTTTCTTT.